The table lists the clone carrying this T cell receptor (beta chain) with many counts. Antigen: not known. The beta constant-region primer was an equimolar mix of two oligonucleotides covering TRBC1 and TRBC2. Ligated cDNA was amplified by four rounds of PCR with nested alpha and beta constant-region primers and SP2. TCRdb re-called the UMI-ligation and nested PCR reads with MiXCR, one entry per CDR3 protein. Among approximately 140,000 distinct CDR3 sequences listed, under 25% were seen once. Germline lookup yields CDR1 KGHSH and CDR2 LQKENI. The CDR3 contains 15 residues. Trimming took off 1 base at V and 4 bases at J, with 14 bases between the two ends. These data are taken from a study of naive and memory T cell subsets. Broader study findings: Gini index rose across naive, CM, EM and EMRA in CD4 and CD8. Especially in CD8 cells, naive repertoires contained a few larger clonotypes, possibly CD45RA-re-expressing memory cells.

Source material: naive CD4+ T cells from blood. The source is a human donor in good health. The chain uses TRBV18 and TRBJ2-7, with D possibly TRBD2 on 6 matching bases. CDR3 sequence: CASSPRERANYEQYF. The CDR3 DNA sequence: TGTGCCAGCTCACCACGCGAGCGGGCGAATTACGAGCAGTACTTC.